This T cell receptor beta chain was retrieved from a study of OX40 agonist ivuxolimab in advanced cancers. Across the study: It was ivuxolimab, an agonistic anti-OX40 (CD134) antibody, that patients were treated with. Recorded diagnoses for dose-escalation patients were hepatocellular carcinoma, melanoma, renal cell or head and neck cancer. Whole-study results and caveats: Low normalized clonal expansion also occurred in some nonresponding patients.

Generated by immunoSEQ multiplex PCR, the TCRdb table keeps only in-frame clones and is missing some. Among some 37,000 clones listed, about 88% were seen once. Turning to this clone: Its antigen is still unknown.

Germline CDR1 and CDR2: LNHNV and YYDKDF (reference sequence). V dropped 0 bases and J dropped 7 bases, with 16 bases sitting between them. The CDR3 covers 15 residues. This material consisted of CD4+ or CD8+ T cells sorted from blood, taken in a trial of the OX40 agonist ivuxolimab. The chain combines TRBV15 with TRBJ2-7; no definite D call. The source of this sequence is an adult with an advanced solid tumor such as melanoma, head and neck, liver or kidney cancer. CDR3 nucleotide sequence: TGTGCCACCAGCAGAGATGGTCGGGCCTTGGGGGAGCAGTACTTC. It codes for CATSRDGRALGEQYF. The whole variable domain, filled in from reference TRBV15 and TRBJ2-7, reads DAMVIQNPRYQVTQFGKPVTLSCSQTLNHNVMYWYQQKSSQAPKLLFHYYDKDFNNEADTPDNFQSRRPNTSFCFLDIRSPGLGDTAMYLCATSRDGRALGEQYFGPGTRLTVT.